These T cell receptor beta chains were read from a single sample in a study of blood T cell repertoires in COVID-19. TCRdb's copy holds only in-frame clones and misses some; the assay was immunoSEQ multiplex PCR. The sample records approximately 220,000 clones, 85% to 90% being singletons. Sequencing input: PBMCs or T cells enriched from blood (not recorded which). The receptors stem from a man aged 25 to 45 who had recovered from COVID-19. Each CDR3 is given with its conserved first and last residue. The D gene is left open where the match is weak.

>TRBJ2-4|TRBD2|TRBV4-3
CASSQGTSIAKNIQYF
TGCGCCAGCAGCCAAGGGACTAGCATAGCCAAAAACATTCAGTACTTC
>TRBJ2-5|.|TRBV7-6
CASSLDGTGQETQYF
TGTGCCAGCAGCTTAGACGGGACTGGGCAAGAGACCCAGTACTTC
>TRBJ2-1|TRBD2|TRBV4-3
CASSQDRLAGGNNEQFF
TGCGCCAGCAGCCAAGACCGACTAGCGGGGGGCAACAATGAGCAGTTCTTC
>TRBJ1-2|.|TRBV29-1
CSVLNLPPLYGYTF
TGCAGCGTACTAAATTTGCCCCCCCTTTATGGCTACACCTTC
>TRBJ2-3|.|TRBV7-6
CASSRGAGRSTDTQYF
TGTGCCAGCAGCCGGGGGGCAGGGCGAAGCACAGATACGCAGTATTTT
>TRBJ2-7|.|TRBV23-1
CASRPTTDSSYEQYF
TGCGCCAGCAGGCCTACGACAGACAGCTCCTACGAGCAGTACTTC
>TRBJ2-3|.|TRBV4-3
CASSPSSSPSTDTQYF
TGCGCCAGCAGCCCCTCCTCTAGCCCTAGCACAGATACGCAGTATTTT
>TRBJ2-2|TRBD2|TRBV4-2
CASSQDASGGAGELFF
TGTGCCAGCAGCCAAGATGCTAGCGGGGGGGCCGGGGAGCTGTTTTTT
>TRBJ2-1|TRBD1|TRBV15
CATSAEPGQGFNEQFF
TGTGCCACCAGCGCGGAACCGGGACAGGGTTTCAATGAGCAGTTCTTC
>TRBJ1-2|.|TRBV6-5
CASRISRGANYGYTF
TGTGCCAGCAGAATTTCCCGGGGGGCTAACTATGGCTACACCTTC
>TRBJ1-5|.|TRBV7-6
CASSLRSPRPGSNQPQHF
TGTGCCAGCAGCTTACGCTCCCCCAGGCCGGGGAGCAATCAGCCCCAGCATTTT
>TRBJ1-2|TRBD1|TRBV18
CASSPEGALYGYTF
TGTGCCAGCTCACCGGAGGGGGCTCTCTATGGCTACACCTTC
>TRBJ2-6|TRBD1|TRBV11-2
CASSRTGGTGANVLTF
TGTGCCAGCAGCCGGACAGGGGGGACTGGGGCCAACGTCCTGACTTTC
>TRBJ1-2|.|TRBV3-1/TRBV3-2
CASSQEVKGGYYGYTF
TGTGCCAGCAGCCAAGAAGTGAAAGGGGGTTACTATGGCTACACCTTC
>TRBJ2-7|TRBD1|TRBV5-6
CASGPTGDSYEQYF
TGTGCCAGCGGCCCGACAGGGGACTCCTACGAGCAGTACTTC